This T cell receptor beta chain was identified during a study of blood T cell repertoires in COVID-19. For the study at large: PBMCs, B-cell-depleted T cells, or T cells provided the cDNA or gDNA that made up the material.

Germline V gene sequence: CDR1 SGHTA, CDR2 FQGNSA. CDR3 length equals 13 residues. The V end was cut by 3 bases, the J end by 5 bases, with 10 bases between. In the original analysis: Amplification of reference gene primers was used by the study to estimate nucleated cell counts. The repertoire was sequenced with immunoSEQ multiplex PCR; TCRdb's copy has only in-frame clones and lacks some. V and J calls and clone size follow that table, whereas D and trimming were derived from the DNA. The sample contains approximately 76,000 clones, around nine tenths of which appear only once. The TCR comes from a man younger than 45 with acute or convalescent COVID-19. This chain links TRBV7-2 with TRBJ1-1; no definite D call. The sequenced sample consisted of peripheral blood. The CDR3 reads CASSLGPDTEAFF. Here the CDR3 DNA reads TGTGCCAGCAGCTTGGGCCCGGATACTGAAGCTTTCTTT.